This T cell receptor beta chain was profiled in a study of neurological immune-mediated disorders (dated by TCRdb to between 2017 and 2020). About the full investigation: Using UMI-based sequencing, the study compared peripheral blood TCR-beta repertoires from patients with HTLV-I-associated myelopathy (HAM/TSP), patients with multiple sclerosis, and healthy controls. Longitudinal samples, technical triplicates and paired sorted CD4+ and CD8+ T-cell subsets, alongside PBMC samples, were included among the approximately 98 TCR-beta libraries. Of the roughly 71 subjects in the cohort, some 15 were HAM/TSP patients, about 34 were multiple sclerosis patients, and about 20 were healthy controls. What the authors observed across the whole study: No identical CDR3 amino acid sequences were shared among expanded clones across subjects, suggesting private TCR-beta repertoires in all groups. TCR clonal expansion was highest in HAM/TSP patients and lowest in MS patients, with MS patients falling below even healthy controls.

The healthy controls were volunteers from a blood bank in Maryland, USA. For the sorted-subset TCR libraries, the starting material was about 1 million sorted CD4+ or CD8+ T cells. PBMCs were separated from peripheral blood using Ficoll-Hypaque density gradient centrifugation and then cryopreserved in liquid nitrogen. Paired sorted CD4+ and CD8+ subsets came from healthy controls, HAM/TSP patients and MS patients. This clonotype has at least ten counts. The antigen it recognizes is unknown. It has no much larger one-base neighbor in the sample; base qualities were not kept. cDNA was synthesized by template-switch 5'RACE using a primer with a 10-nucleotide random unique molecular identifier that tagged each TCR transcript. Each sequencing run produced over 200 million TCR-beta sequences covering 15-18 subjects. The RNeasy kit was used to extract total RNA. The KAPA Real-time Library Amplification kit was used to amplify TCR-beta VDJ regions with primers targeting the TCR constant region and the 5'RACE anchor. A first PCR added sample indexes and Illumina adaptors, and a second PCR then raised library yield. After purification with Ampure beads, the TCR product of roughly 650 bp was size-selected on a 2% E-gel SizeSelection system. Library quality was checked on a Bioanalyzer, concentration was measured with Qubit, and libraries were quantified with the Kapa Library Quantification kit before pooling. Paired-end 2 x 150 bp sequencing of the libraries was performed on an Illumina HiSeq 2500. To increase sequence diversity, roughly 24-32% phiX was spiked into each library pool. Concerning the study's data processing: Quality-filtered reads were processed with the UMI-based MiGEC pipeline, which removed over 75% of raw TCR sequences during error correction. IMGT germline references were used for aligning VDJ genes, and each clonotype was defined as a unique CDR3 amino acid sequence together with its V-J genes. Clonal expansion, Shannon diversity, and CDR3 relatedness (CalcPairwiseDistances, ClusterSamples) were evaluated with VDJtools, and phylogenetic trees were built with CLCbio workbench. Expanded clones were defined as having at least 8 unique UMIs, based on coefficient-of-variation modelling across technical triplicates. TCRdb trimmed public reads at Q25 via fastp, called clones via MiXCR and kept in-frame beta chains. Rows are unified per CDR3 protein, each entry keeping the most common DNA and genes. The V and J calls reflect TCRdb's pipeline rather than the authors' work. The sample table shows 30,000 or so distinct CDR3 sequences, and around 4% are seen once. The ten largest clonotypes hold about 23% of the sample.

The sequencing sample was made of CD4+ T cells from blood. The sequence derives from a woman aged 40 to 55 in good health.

The nucleotide sequence is given as TGCGCCAGCAGCCGTACAGCGTCCGTCACTGAAGCTTTCTTT. Its protein is CASSRTASVTEAFF. This chain is built from TRBV5-1 and TRBJ1-1, with the D gene not clear enough to name. Taken from the germline V gene, the CDR1 and CDR2 loops are SGHRS and YFSETQ. Counted from cysteine to phenylalanine, this CDR3 has 14 amino acids. Only the CDR3 region is kept as DNA, spanning 42 bases read in frame from base 1. Between the V and J ends, shortened by 4 bases and 4 bases respectively, the junction contains 14 bases.